This T cell receptor beta chain was identified during a study of blood T cell repertoires in COVID-19 (dated by TCRdb to 2019 to 2021). Turning to the overall study: Samples from collaborators originated in the United States, Italy and Spain and spanned both the acute and convalescent phases of COVID-19. The prospective study material was composed of cDNA or gDNA derived from T cells, B-cell-depleted T cells, or PBMCs. The dataset comprised deeply sampled blood TCRbeta repertoires from subjects exposed to, actively infected with, or recovered from COVID-19. The repertoires were made available in a free public database intended to serve as a resource for research on the immune response to SARS-CoV-2. Samples came from the ongoing ImmuneRACE study (first 160 participants) plus 1,254 subjects from 6 global collaborators. Sample metadata almost always included a de-identified subject ID, COVID-19 status, age in years and sex. HLA class I and class II types, where available, came from metadata supplied by the sample provider rather than from assay-based typing. What the authors observed across the whole study: The quantity of clinical and demographic metadata differed by source and by participant and was supplied without curation.

As regards this clone: Its antigen remains undetermined. Base qualities are not at hand, and no much larger clone is one base apart.

TCRbeta CDR3 regions were amplified from genomic DNA using the immunoSEQ Assay, a bias-controlled multiplex PCR. In the authors' own workflow: The number of nucleated cells in each sample was estimated from the amplification of reference gene primers within the assay. To quantify the absolute abundance of each unique TCRbeta CDR3 rearrangement, sequence reads were collapsed and filtered. Productive Simpson clonality was computed per sample as the square root of Simpson's diversity index over productive rearrangements. TCRdb carries this immuneACCESS record with in-frame sequences only. Its versions omit some clonotypes, under half of them owing to an unresolved V gene in the studies checked, with the rest unexplained. That table supplies the V and J calls and clone size; D and trimming were determined from the DNA. This sample holds under 350,000 clones; roughly 91% were observed only once. The ten largest clones add up to 4.6% of the sample.

V loses 5 bases of germline sequence and J loses 4 bases, and the interval between the two ends is 17 bases. There are 16 amino acids in the CDR3, from cysteine to phenylalanine inclusive. Here the CDR3 DNA is all that survives: 48 bases in frame from base 1. From the germline V gene, CDR1 is SGHTA and CDR2 is FQGTGA. Collaborating institutions collected whole blood in K2EDTA tubes following their own protocols. For TCRbeta analysis, collaborator samples were shipped as frozen whole blood, as isolated PBMCs, or as DNA extracted from either sample type. This receptor was identified in a man between 35 and 55 years old with acute or convalescent COVID-19. Sequencing input: peripheral blood. The chain joins TRBV7-3 to TRBJ2-2; TRBD2 is a weak D gene call, 6 bases matching. CDR3 sequence: CASSPGRQGGTGELFF. DNA sequence: TGTGCCAGCAGCCCCGGACGGCAGGGAGGCACCGGGGAGCTGTTTTTT.